A few counts support the clone carrying this T cell receptor beta chain. The target antigen is unknown. This sample is drawn from a study of beta chain features in type 1 diabetes. Germline CDR1 SGHVS, CDR2 FNYEAQ. The CDR3 loop spans 15 amino acids. Trimming took 1 base from V and 8 from J, leaving 14 bases between them. Since all of the isolated RNA was reverse transcribed, expressed TCRB transcripts were what got sequenced. Sequencing was performed with immunoSEQ multiplex PCR; in TCRdb, only in-frame clones are kept and a portion is missing. This repertoire shows about 740,000 clones, roughly an eighth found once; its top ten account for 0.02% to 0.025%. Study-wide results and caveats: Among patients with Type 1 diabetes, TCRB CDR3s were moderately but significantly shorter in every one of the four CD4+ subsets.

The rearrangement links TRBV7-6 to TRBJ1-4; D is unclear. The specimen was naive CD4+ T cells from blood. The clonotype comes from a man aged 18 to 29 with type 1 diabetes. The CDR3 coding sequence is TGTGCCAGCAGCTTAGTGAGGGCGCAGGAGGAAAAACTGTTTTTT. It codes for CASSLVRAQEEKLFF.